This T cell receptor (beta chain) derives from a study of blood T cell repertoires in COVID-19. Generated by immunoSEQ multiplex PCR, the TCRdb table keeps only in-frame clones and is missing some. The table includes tens of thousands of clones, more than 75% detected once. CDR3 length: 14 amino acids. Trimming shortened V by 4 bases and J by 0 bases, and 10 bases separated the two germline ends. Germline lookup yields CDR1 SGHTA and CDR2 FQGTGA. The chain employs TRBV7-3 and TRBJ2-7, with D unclear. Sequencing input: peripheral blood. The source of this sequence is a woman of 80 years or more with acute or convalescent COVID-19. The CDR3 reads CASSSSPSSYEQYF. Here the CDR3 DNA reads TGTGCCAGCAGCTCCTCCCCGTCCTCCTACGAGCAGTACTTC.